One and the same sample provided the 2 T cell receptor beta chains below, sequenced in a study of Ad26.COV2.S vaccination and SARS-CoV-2 variants. TCRdb's copy holds only in-frame clones and misses some; the assay was immunoSEQ multiplex PCR. The sample records hundreds of thousands of clones, about 86% being singletons. This sample's treatment: 19 received Ad26.COV2.S at low or high dose, single or two shots; several received placebo; per-sample allocation not given. On day 63 after the first injection, vaccine and placebo recipients gave samples. Sequenced here: peripheral blood, sampled in a trial of Ad26.COV2.S vaccine versus placebo. The receptors here all came from a person between 18 and 65 years old who received the Ad26.COV2.S COVID-19 vaccine or a placebo.

The chain employs TRBV25-1 and TRBJ1-2; 9 positions agree with TRBD1. Per the germline V gene, CDR1 is MGHDK and CDR2 is SYGVNS. Trimming removed 6 bases from V and 0 bases from J; junction bases left unmatched: 11. This CDR3 has 17 residues. CDR3 sequence reads: CASSGGTGNLANYGYTF. CDR3 nucleotides: TGTGCCAGCAGCGGAGGGACAGGGAATTTGGCTAACTATGGCTACACCTTC.

V usage is TRBV7-9 and J usage is TRBJ2-2; tentative D call: TRBD1 (6 bases). Germline CDR1 reads SEHNR; CDR2 reads FQNEAQ (reference sequence). The CDR3 totals 19 residues. V was clipped by 5 bases and J by 0 bases, with 22 bases between them. CDR3 nucleotide sequence: TGTGCCAGCAGCACTCTGATTATCCGGACAGTCGCGAACACCGGGGAGCTGTTTTTT. It specifies CASSTLIIRTVANTGELFF.